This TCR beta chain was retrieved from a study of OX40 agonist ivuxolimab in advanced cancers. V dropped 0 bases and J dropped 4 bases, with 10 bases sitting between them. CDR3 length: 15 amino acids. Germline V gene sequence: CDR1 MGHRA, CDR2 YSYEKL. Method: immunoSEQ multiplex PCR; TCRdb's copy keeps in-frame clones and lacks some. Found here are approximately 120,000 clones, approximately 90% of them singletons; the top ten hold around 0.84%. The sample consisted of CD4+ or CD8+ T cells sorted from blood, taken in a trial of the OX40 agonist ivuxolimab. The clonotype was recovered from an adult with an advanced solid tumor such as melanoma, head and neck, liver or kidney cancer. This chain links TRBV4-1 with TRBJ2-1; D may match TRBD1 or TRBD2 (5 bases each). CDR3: CASSQDMGEYNEQFF. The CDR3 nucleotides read TGCGCCAGCAGCCAAGATATGGGGGAGTACAATGAGCAGTTCTTC.